This record covers a single T cell receptor (beta chain). The clone's antigen remains unknown. Read data end 3 residues before the CDR3 end; the end is taken from the germline J gene. The data belong to a study of TET2 disruption in CD19-targeted CAR T cells (dated by TCRdb to about 2018). Study-level background: The number of samples was determined by the original clinical trial design and by which samples were available, and no additional inclusion criteria were applied. Study-wide conclusions, independent of this receptor: The conclusions about the patient's CAR T cells were based on extensive analysis of only one subject.

The immunoSEQ assay was used to perform TCR beta chain deep sequencing. Per the source publication's procedure: Only productive TCR beta rearrangements went into calculating clonotype frequencies. As stored in TCRdb, this immuneACCESS dataset retains in-frame rearrangements with V and J assigned. A fraction of the clones does not appear; measured against another copy, unresolved V genes explain less than half of the discrepancy, and the remainder lacks a known reason. The V and J calls and the clone size are those of that table, but D and trimming were determined from the DNA. For this sample, the table gives 25,000 or so clones. Around 1.9% of the sample rests with the top ten. The label giving this sample's treatment or condition can be read as: autologous CTL019 cells: CD19 CAR with 4-1BB and CD3 zeta domains. TCR zeta and 4-1BB costimulatory signaling domains were incorporated into the CD19 CAR. Leukapheresis was used to collect T cells from peripheral blood for manufacturing CTL019. The DNeasy Blood and Tissue Kit was used to extract genomic DNA from pre-infusion T cells, peripheral blood, or sorted post-infusion T cells.

The germline V gene gives CDR1 as SGHVS and CDR2 as FNYEAQ. The CDR3 spans 14 residues, from the cysteine through the phenylalanine. The DNA shown is the part of the CDR3 that was read: 33 bases, in frame from base 1. The clonotype comes from a man in his sixties or seventies with chronic lymphocytic leukemia. The material sequenced was CD8- CAR+ T cells sorted from cultured blood T cells, taken for CD19 CAR T cell therapy. Interpreted using the paper, the cell subset or site label stands for: CD8-negative CAR-positive T cells from the infusion product. The V gene is TRBV7-6 and the J gene is TRBJ2-4, and possibly TRBD2, on 6 matching bases. Partial CDR3 DNA: TGTGCCAGCAGCCCCCAGAGGGGTCGGGAGACT. Translated, it reads CASSPQRGRET. The CDR3 in its entirety is CASSPQRGRETQYF.